This T cell receptor beta chain is from a study of intratumoral heterogeneity in liver cancer. Looking at the study overall: In the full cohort of 14 patients, the median age was roughly 63 years and the majority of patients were male. The study combined RNA-seq, DNA sequencing, TCR-seq and SNP array data from multiple regions of hepatocellular carcinoma specimens to study intratumor heterogeneity. The overall cohort comprised some 71 multiregional samples from around 15 HCC patients, with approximately 50 tumoral and approximately 20 adjacent nontumoral regions. The paper's findings and limits, for the study overall: Limitations acknowledged by the authors included a relatively low number of patients and under-sampled representation of tumor-infiltrating lymphocytes.

All patients had early-stage hepatocellular carcinoma and received no therapy before surgical resection. Sampled areas lacked macroscopic evidence of necrosis or hemorrhage. Multiple regions from two patients underwent TCR sequencing (ImmunoSeq). Frozen resection tissue samples were collected at a distance of at least 1 cm from each other. The N label marked samples taken from nontumoral liver tissue adjacent to the tumor. Genomic DNA was extracted from bulk tissue using the DNeasy blood and tissue kit. The CDR3 runs 15 amino acids, cysteine and phenylalanine included. The kept DNA is CDR3 alone, 45 bases in frame from the first base. The V and J ends are trimmed by 6 bases and 8 bases, leaving 19 bases between them. Sequences MDHEN (CDR1) and SYDVKM (CDR2) are obtained from the germline V gene. As concerns this clone: The clone's antigen remains unknown. No much larger clonotype is one base removed from it; base qualities were not supplied.

Using the immunoSEQ assay, the TCR beta chain CDR3 regions were sequenced from genomic DNA. Rearranged VDJ segments were amplified with primers that anneal to V and J segments. The paper's data handling went like this. Clonality and richness metrics were computed with the ImmunoSeq Analyzer software. Clones with differential abundance between regions were identified with Fisher's exact test combined with a beta-binomial method for additional stringency. Here the immuneACCESS table is served through TCRdb, limited to in-frame sequences with V and J called. Missing clones are a known gap in these copies; in checked studies unresolved V genes cover under half, and the rest lacks a known reason. D and trimming were read from the DNA, whereas the V and J calls and clone size are those reported in that table. Counted in this sample were some 20,000 clones; approximately 70% of them appeared once. The ten largest clonotypes hold about 17% of the sample.

This sequence originates from an older woman with hepatocellular carcinoma. This chain is built from TRBV28 and TRBJ1-4; the D gene is perhaps TRBD1, from 5 matching bases. This material consisted of tumor-adjacent normal tissue, taken before any cancer treatment. The encoded CDR3 is CASSLTGRGREKLFF. In nucleotide form, the sequence is TGTGCCAGCAGCCTAACGGGGCGGGGTAGGGAAAAACTGTTTTTT.